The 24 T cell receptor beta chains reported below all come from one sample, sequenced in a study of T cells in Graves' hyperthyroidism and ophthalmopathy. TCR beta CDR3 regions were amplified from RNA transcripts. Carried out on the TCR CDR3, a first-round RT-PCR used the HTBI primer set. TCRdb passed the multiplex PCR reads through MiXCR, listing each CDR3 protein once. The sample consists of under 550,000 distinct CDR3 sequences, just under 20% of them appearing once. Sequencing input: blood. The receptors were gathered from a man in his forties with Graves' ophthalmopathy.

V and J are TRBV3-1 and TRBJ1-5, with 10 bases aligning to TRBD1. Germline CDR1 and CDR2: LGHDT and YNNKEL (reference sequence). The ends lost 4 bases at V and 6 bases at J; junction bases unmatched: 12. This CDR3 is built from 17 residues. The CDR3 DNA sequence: TGTGCCAGCAGCCCCACCCTGACAGGGGGCCTTGGTCAGCCCCAGCATTTT. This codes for CASSPTLTGGLGQPQHF.

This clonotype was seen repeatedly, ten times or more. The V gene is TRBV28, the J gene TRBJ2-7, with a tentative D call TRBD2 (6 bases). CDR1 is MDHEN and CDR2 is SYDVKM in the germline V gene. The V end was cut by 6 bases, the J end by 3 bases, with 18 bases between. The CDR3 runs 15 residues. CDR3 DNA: TGTGCCAGCAGCGGAGGGACCGGGTTCCGCTACGAGCAGTACTTC. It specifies CASSGGTGFRYEQYF.

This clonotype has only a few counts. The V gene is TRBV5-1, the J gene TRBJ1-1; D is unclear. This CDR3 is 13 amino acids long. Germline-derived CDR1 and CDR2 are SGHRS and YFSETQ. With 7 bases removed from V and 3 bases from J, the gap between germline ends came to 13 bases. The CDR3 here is CASGLLGDTEAFF. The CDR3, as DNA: TGCGCCAGCGGGTTGTTGGGAGACACTGAAGCTTTCTTT.

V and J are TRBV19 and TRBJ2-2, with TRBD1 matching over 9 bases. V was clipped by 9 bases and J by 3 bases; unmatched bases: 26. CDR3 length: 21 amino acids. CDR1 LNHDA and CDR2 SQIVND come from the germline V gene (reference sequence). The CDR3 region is CARYPLNQDRGDSEDTGELFF. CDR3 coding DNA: TGTGCCAGATATCCCCTCAACCAGGACAGGGGCGACTCCGAGGACACCGGGGAGCTGTTTTTT.

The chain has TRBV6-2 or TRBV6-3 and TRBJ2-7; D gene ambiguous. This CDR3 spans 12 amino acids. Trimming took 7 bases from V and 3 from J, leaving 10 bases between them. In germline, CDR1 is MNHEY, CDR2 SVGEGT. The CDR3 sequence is CASTNRRYEQYF. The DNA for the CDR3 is TGTGCCAGCACCAACCGCCGCTACGAGCAGTACTTC.

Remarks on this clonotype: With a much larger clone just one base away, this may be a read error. This CDR3 reads CASGYSWGSDNEQFF. CDR3 DNA sequence: TGTGCCAGCGGTTACTCATGGGGTAGCGACAATGAGCAGTTCTTC. This sequence joins TRBV6-2 or TRBV6-3 and TRBJ2-1; maybe TRBD2 (5 bases). The CDR3 has 15 residues. Germline CDR1 and CDR2: MNHEY and SVGEGT.

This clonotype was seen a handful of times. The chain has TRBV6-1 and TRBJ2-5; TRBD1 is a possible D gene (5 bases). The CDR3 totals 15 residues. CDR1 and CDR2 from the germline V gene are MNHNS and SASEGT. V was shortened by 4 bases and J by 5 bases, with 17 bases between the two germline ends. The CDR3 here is CASSADLGHWETQYF. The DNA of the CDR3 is TGTGCCAGCAGTGCGGACCTAGGACACTGGGAGACCCAGTACTTC.

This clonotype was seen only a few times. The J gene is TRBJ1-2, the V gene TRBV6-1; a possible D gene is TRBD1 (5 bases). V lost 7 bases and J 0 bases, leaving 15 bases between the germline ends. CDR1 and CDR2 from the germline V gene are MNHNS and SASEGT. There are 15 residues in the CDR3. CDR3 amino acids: CASIWDPGANYGYTF. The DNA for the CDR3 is TGTGCCAGCATTTGGGACCCGGGAGCTAACTATGGCTACACCTTC.

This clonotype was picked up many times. The CDR3 reads CASRPGDSGKYEQYF. CDR3 coding DNA: TGTGCCAGCAGACCAGGGGATAGCGGGAAGTACGAGCAGTACTTC. The chain combines TRBV7-9 with TRBJ2-7; TRBD2 aligns across 8 bases. V was clipped by 6 bases and J by 4 bases; unmatched bases: 11. Germline lookup yields CDR1 SEHNR and CDR2 FQNEAQ (reference sequence). This CDR3 is built from 15 residues.

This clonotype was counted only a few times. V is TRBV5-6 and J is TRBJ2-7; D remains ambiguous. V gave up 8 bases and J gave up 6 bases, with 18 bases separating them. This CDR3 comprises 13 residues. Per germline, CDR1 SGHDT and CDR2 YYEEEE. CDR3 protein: CASSIVPPIEQYF. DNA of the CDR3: TGTGCCAGTAGTATAGTTCCACCCATCGAGCAGTACTTC.

The CDR3 region has the DNA TGTGCCAGCATTATTGGGGGTCGCACTGAAGCTTTCTTT. It specifies CASIIGGRTEAFF. This rearrangement joins TRBV6-5 to TRBJ1-1; D is possibly TRBD1 (5 bases). Germline loops: CDR1 MNHEY, CDR2 SVGAGI. This CDR3 has 13 amino acids. V lost 7 bases and J 4 bases, leaving 13 bases between the germline ends.

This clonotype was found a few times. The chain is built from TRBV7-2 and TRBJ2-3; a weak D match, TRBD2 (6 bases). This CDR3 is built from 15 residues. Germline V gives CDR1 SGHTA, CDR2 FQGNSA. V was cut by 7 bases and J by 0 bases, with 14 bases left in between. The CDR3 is CASTLWGGSTDTQYF. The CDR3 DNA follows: TGTGCCAGCACTCTTTGGGGAGGTAGCACAGATACGCAGTATTTT.

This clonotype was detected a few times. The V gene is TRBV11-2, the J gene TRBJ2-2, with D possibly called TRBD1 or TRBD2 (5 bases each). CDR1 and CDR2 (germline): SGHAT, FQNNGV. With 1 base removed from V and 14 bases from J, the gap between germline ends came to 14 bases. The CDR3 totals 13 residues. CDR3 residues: CASSLVVEGSLFF. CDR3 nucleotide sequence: TGTGCCAGCAGCTTAGTCGTTGAGGGGAGTCTGTTTTTT.

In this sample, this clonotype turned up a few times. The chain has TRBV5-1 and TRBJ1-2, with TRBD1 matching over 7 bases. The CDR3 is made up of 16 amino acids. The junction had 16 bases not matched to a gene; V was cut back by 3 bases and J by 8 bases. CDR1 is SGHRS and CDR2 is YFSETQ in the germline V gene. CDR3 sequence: CASSSNLDRPPEGYTF. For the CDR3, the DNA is TGCGCCAGCAGCTCAAACCTGGACAGGCCGCCTGAAGGCTACACCTTC.

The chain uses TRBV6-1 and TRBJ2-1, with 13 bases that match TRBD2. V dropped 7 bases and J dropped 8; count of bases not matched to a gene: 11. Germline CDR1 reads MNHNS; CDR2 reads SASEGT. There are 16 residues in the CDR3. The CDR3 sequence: CASTNGGLAGKDEQFF. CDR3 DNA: TGTGCCAGCACCAACGGGGGACTAGCGGGAAAGGATGAGCAGTTCTTC.

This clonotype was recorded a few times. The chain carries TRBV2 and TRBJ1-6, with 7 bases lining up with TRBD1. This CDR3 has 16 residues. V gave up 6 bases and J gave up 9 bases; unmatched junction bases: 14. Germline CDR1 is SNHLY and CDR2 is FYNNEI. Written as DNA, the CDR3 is TGTGCCAGCAGAGCCGGGACAGTTATTTGGGGTTCACCCCTCCACTTT. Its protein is CASRAGTVIWGSPLHF.

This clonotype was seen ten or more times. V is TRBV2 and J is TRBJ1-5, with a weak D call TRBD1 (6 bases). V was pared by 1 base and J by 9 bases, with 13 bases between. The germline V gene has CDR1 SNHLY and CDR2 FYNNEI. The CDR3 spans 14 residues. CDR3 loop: CASSEGGRPGPQHF. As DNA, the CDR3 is TGTGCCAGCAGTGAAGGGGGGCGCCCCGGGCCCCAGCATTTT.

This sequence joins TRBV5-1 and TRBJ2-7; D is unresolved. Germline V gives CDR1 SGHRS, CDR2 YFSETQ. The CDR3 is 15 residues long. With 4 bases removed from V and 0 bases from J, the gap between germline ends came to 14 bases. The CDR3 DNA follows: TGCGCCAGCAGCATAGGGCCCTTAAGCTCCTACGAGCAGTACTTC. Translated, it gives CASSIGPLSSYEQYF.

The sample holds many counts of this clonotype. The CDR3 sequence: CASSYRGSTEAFF. CDR3 nucleotide sequence: TGTGCCAGCAGTTACCGTGGGAGCACTGAAGCTTTCTTT. This chain uses TRBV6-1 with TRBJ1-1; D ambiguous. Germline CDR1 MNHNS, CDR2 SASEGT. This CDR3 is 13 amino acids long. V lost 5 bases and J lost 4, with 11 bases in between.

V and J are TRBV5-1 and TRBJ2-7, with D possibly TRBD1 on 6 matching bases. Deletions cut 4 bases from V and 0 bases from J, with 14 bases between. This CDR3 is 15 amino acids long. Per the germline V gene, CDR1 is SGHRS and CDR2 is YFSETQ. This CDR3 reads CASSGHGQYSYEQYF. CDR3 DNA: TGCGCCAGCAGCGGGCACGGACAGTACTCCTACGAGCAGTACTTC. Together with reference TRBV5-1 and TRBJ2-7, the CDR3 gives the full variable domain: KAGVTQTPRYLIKTRGQQVTLSCSPISGHRSVSWYQQTPGQGLQFLFEYFSETQRNKGNFPGRFSGRQFSNSRSEMNVSTLELGDSALYLCASSGHGQYSYEQYFGPGTRLTVT.

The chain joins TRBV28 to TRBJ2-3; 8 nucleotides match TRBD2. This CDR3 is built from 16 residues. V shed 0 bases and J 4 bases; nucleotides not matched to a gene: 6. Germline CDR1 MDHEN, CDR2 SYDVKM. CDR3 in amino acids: CASSLWAGGSADTQYF. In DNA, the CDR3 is TGTGCCAGCAGTTTATGGGCGGGAGGAAGCGCAGATACGCAGTATTTT. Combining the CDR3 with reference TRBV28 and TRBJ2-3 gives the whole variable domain DVKVTQSSRYLVKRTGEKVFLECVQDMDHENMFWYRQDPGLGLRLIYFSYDVKMKEKGDIPEGYSVSREKKERFSLILESASTNQTSMYLCASSLWAGGSADTQYFGPGTRLTVL.

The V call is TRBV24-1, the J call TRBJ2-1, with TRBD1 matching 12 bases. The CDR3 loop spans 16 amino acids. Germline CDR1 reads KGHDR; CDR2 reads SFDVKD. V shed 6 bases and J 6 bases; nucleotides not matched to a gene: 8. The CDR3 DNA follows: TGTGCCACCAGTTCGGGGGACAGGGGGCGGGGCAATGAGCAGTTCTTC. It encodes CATSSGDRGRGNEQFF.

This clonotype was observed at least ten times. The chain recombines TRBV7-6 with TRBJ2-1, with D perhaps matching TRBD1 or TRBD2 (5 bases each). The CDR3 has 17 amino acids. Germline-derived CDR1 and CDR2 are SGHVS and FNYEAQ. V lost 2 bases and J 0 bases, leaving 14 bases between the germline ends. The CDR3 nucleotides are TGTGCCAGCAGCTTACTCTGGGGGACCACCTCCTACAATGAGCAGTTCTTC. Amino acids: CASSLLWGTTSYNEQFF.

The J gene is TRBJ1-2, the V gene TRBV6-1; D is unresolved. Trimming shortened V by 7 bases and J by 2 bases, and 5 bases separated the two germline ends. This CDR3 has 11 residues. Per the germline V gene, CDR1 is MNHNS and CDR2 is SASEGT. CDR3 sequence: CASTVNYGYTF. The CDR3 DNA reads TGTGCCAGCACCGTGAACTATGGCTACACCTTC.